This note documents a single T cell receptor (beta chain) sequence. Its antigen remains unidentified. This record belongs to a study of T cell repertoires and HLA-DP antigens. Clones were read by immunoSEQ multiplex PCR, and TCRdb kept only the in-frame ones, dropping some. The table lists about 73,000 clones, roughly 75% of them singletons. This CDR3 has 13 amino acids. CDR1 is SNHLY, CDR2 FYNNEI, per germline. The ends lost 7 bases at V and 3 bases at J; junction bases unmatched: 5. This sequence joins TRBV2 and TRBJ1-1, with TRBD1 matching 7 bases. This clonotype was obtained from a man aged 55 to 70 in good health and CMV-seronegative. The sample comprised CD4+ T cells from PBMCs. The CDR3 sequence is CASNRGGDTEAFF. In DNA form, the CDR3 reads TGTGCCAGCAACAGGGGTGGGGACACTGAAGCTTTCTTT.